This T cell receptor beta chain was retrieved from a study of sequential checkpoint blockade in melanoma. The method was immunoSEQ multiplex PCR; TCRdb's version includes in-frame clones alone and lacks a portion of them. The table includes 15,000 to 20,000 clones, 60% to 75% detected once. With regard to this clone: One end of the junction does not line up with germline, which may come from a read error. At the DNA level, this CDR3 is encoded by other sequences in the same sample as well.

Germline lookup yields CDR1 KGHSH and CDR2 LQKENI. There are 16 residues in the CDR3. Treatment of the sample: randomized to nivolumab then ipilimumab (arm A) or the reverse (arm B). No patient had prior DNA-damaging chemotherapy. The sequencing here drew on CD8+ T cells sorted from blood (inferred from file names), taken from a patient given nivolumab and ipilimumab in sequence. This clonotype was obtained from a human donor with melanoma. This chain uses TRBV18 with TRBJ2-6; 10 bases line up with TRBD1. CDR3 bases: TGTGCCAGCTCACGGGACAGGGGCTCCGGGGCCAACGTCCTGACTTTT. Protein sequence: CASSRDRGSGANVLTF.